The 3 T cell receptor beta chains in this list originate from one sample, sequenced in a study of cytomegalovirus exposure and HLA in healthy donors (dated by TCRdb to about 2017). Receptor libraries were prepared by the immunoSEQ multiplex PCR assay. The multiplex PCR relied on a mix of 60 forward primers for TCR Vbeta segments and 13 reverse primers for TCR Jbeta segments. TCRdb took this table from immuneACCESS and kept in-frame rearrangements with V and J called. Such tables lack part of the clones; where checked against another copy, unresolved V genes explain under half of the gap, and the rest is unexplained. This sample lists about 160,000 clones; roughly 70% were detected once. The biggest ten clones account for around 7% of the sample. What was sequenced was PBMCs. The origin of the receptors is a man aged 40-49 years in good health and CMV-seropositive.

The chain couples TRBV7-2 to TRBJ1-5, with 7 nucleotides matching TRBD1. The CDR3 covers 15 residues. Per germline, CDR1 SGHTA and CDR2 FQGNSA. Trimming at V came to 7 bases and at J to 0 bases, leaving 6 bases not matched to a gene. The CDR3 bases are TGTGCCAGCACCCTAACAGGGGCTAGCAATCAGCCCCAGCATTTT. This gives the protein CASTLTGASNQPQHF. The full variable domain, rest sourced from reference TRBV7-2 and TRBJ1-5, is GAGVSQSPSNKVTEKGKDVELRCDPISGHTALYWYRQSLGQGLEFLIYFQGNSAPDKSGLPSDRFSAERTGGSVSTLTIQRTQQEDSAVYLCASTLTGASNQPQHFGDGTRLSIL.

The chain employs TRBV7-3 and TRBJ2-5; D unclear. The CDR3 totals 14 residues. Trimming removed 1 base at V and 5 bases at J, with 11 bases between. The germline V gene has CDR1 SGHTA and CDR2 FQGTGA. CDR3 protein: CASSLSPASETQYF. The DNA of the CDR3 is TGTGCCAGCAGCTTAAGCCCAGCGAGCGAGACCCAGTACTTC.

This chain connects TRBV4-2 to TRBJ1-2, with unresolved D. Trimming removed 0 bases at V and 4 bases at J, with 21 bases between. The CDR3 length is 18 residues. Germline loops: CDR1 LGHNA, CDR2 YNFKEQ. The CDR3 bases are TGTGCCAGCAGCCAAGAATCGGGTTCGCAGTCCGTAACCTATGGCTACACCTTC. Translated: CASSQESGSQSVTYGYTF.